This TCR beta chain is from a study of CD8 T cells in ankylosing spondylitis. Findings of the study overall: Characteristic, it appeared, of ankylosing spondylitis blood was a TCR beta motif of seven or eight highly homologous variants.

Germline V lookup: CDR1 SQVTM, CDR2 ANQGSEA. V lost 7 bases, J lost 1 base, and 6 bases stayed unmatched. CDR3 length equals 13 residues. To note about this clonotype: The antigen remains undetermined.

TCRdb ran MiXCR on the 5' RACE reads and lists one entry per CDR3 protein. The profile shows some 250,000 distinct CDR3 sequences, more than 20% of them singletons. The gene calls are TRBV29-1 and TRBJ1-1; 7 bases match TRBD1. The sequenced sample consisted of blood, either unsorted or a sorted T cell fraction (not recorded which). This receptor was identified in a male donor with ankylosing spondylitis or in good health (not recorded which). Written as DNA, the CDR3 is TGCAGCGCCGAGGGACAGCCGAACACTGAAGCTTTCTTT. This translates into CSAEGQPNTEAFF. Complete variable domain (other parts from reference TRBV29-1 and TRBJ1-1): SAVISQKPSRDICQRGTSLTIQCQVDSQVTMMFWYRQQPGQSLTLIATANQGSEATYESGFVIDKFPISRPNLTFSTLTVSNMSPEDSSIYLCSAEGQPNTEAFFGQGTRLTVV.